This paragraph reports one T cell receptor (beta chain). These data are taken from a study of blood T cell repertoires in COVID-19. For the study at large: The study drew acute and convalescent COVID-19 samples from the United States, Italy and Spain.

Sequencing was performed with immunoSEQ multiplex PCR; in TCRdb, only in-frame clones are kept and a portion is missing. The sample comprises 150,000 to 200,000 clones, 82% of which are singletons, and about 10% rests with the top ten. V shed 6 bases and J shed 5 bases, with 14 bases lying between them. Germline lookup yields CDR1 SGHRS and CDR2 YFSETQ. The CDR3 is made up of 13 amino acids. This clonotype originated in a man aged 40-49 years who had recovered from COVID-19. The V call is TRBV5-1, the J call TRBJ2-5; D is perhaps TRBD1 (6 bases). The sequenced sample consisted of PBMCs or T cells enriched from blood (not recorded which). DNA for the CDR3: TGCGCCAGCACCCTAACAGGGTGGGAGACCCAGTACTTC. Its protein product is CASTLTGWETQYF.